These T cell receptor beta chains were read from a single sample in a study of Graves' ophthalmopathy and Graves' hyperthyroidism. TCRdb redid the calling of the multiplex PCR reads with MiXCR, one entry per CDR3 protein. The table includes almost 750,000 distinct CDR3 sequences, 40% detected once. Source material: peripheral blood. The receptors stem from an adult man with Graves' ophthalmopathy. CDR3s include the opening cysteine and the closing phenylalanine or tryptophan. D genes are given only for firm matches. Clone size, where shown, is once, few, many, or a class for clones that have expanded.

abundance: NA; j_gene: TRBJ2-7; v_gene: TRBV12-3/TRBV12-4; d_gene: TRBD1; CDR3nt: TGTGCCAGCAGCGTATTCGGACAGGGGCTCGACGAGCAGTACTTC; CDR3aa: CASSVFGQGLDEQYF
abundance: NA; j_gene: TRBJ2-3; v_gene: TRBV5-1; d_gene: NA; CDR3nt: TGCGCCAGCAGCCCCGACCTAGGGATGGCAGATACGCAGTATTTT; CDR3aa: CASSPDLGMADTQYF
abundance: NA; j_gene: TRBJ1-6; v_gene: TRBV20-1; d_gene: TRBD1; CDR3nt: TGCAGTGCCCCCCTCGTGACAGGGTGGAATTCACCCCTCCACTTT; CDR3aa: CSAPLVTGWNSPLHF
abundance: NA; j_gene: TRBJ1-2; v_gene: TRBV7-2; d_gene: NA; CDR3nt: TGTGCCAGCAGAACAGGGCGGGGGTATGGCTACACCTTC; CDR3aa: CASRTGRGYGYTF
abundance: NA; j_gene: TRBJ1-1; v_gene: TRBV25-1; d_gene: NA; CDR3nt: TGTGCCAGCAGTGAATCTGGGGAGGGCCTAGGGGCGGCTTTCTTT; CDR3aa: CASSESGEGLGAAFF
abundance: NA; j_gene: TRBJ2-2; v_gene: TRBV7-3; d_gene: NA; CDR3nt: TGTGCCAGCAGCTTCTACAGGGGAGGTGGGGAGCTGTTTTTT; CDR3aa: CASSFYRGGGELFF
abundance: NA; j_gene: TRBJ2-3; v_gene: TRBV9; d_gene: TRBD2; CDR3nt: TGTGCCAGCAGCGTACCCTCTGACGCGGGGGGCACAGATACGCAGTATTTT; CDR3aa: CASSVPSDAGGTDTQYF
abundance: NA; j_gene: TRBJ2-7; v_gene: TRBV10-2; d_gene: NA; CDR3nt: TGCGCCAGCAGTGAGTATTTGAGGGGTCAGTCCTACGAGCAGTACTTC; CDR3aa: CASSEYLRGQSYEQYF
abundance: NA; j_gene: TRBJ1-5; v_gene: TRBV29-1; d_gene: NA; CDR3nt: TGCAGCGTTGAACTAGCGGGGAATCAGCCCCAGCATTTT; CDR3aa: CSVELAGNQPQHF
abundance: NA; j_gene: TRBJ2-2; v_gene: TRBV25-1; d_gene: NA; CDR3nt: TGTGCCAGCAGTCCCAAGCTCAACACCGGGGAGCTGTTTTTT; CDR3aa: CASSPKLNTGELFF
abundance: NA; j_gene: TRBJ2-5; v_gene: TRBV30; d_gene: NA; CDR3nt: TGTGCCTGGACTAGCAACCAAGAGACCCAGTACTTC; CDR3aa: CAWTSNQETQYF
abundance: few; j_gene: TRBJ1-5; v_gene: TRBV20-1; d_gene: NA; CDR3nt: TGCAGTGCTAGTGATTCAAATAGCAATCAGCCCCAGCATTTT; CDR3aa: CSASDSNSNQPQHF
abundance: NA; j_gene: TRBJ2-5; v_gene: TRBV6-1; d_gene: NA; CDR3nt: TGTGCCAGCATGGCCTCCCGGGGAAGCCAAGAGACCCAGTACTTC; CDR3aa: CASMASRGSQETQYF
abundance: NA; j_gene: TRBJ2-5; v_gene: TRBV7-2; d_gene: NA; CDR3nt: TGTGCCAGCAGTTACCTAAGTTCTCGGTTGGAGACCCAGTACTTC; CDR3aa: CASSYLSSRLETQYF
abundance: many; j_gene: TRBJ2-7; v_gene: TRBV15; d_gene: TRBD1; CDR3nt: TGTGCCACCAGCAGAGCCGGACAGGGCTACGAGCAGTACTTC; CDR3aa: CATSRAGQGYEQYF
abundance: NA; j_gene: TRBJ1-1; v_gene: TRBV7-2; d_gene: NA; CDR3nt: TGTGCCAGCAGCTTATTAACTTTTGGGGCCCCGAACACTGAAGCTTTCTTT; CDR3aa: CASSLLTFGAPNTEAFF
abundance: few; j_gene: TRBJ1-5; v_gene: TRBV7-9; d_gene: NA; CDR3nt: TGTGCCAGCAGCCAAGACCCCACAGGGTCGGGACAGCCCCAGCATTTT; CDR3aa: CASSQDPTGSGQPQHF
abundance: NA; j_gene: TRBJ2-5; v_gene: TRBV2; d_gene: TRBD1; CDR3nt: TGTGCCAGCAGTGTTAGGGGGCGGTCCCGGGAGACCCAGTACTTC; CDR3aa: CASSVRGRSRETQYF
abundance: NA; j_gene: TRBJ2-5; v_gene: TRBV19; d_gene: NA; CDR3nt: TGTGCCAGTAGTAAGGGGTTGGGAGAGACCCAGTACTTC; CDR3aa: CASSKGLGETQYF
abundance: NA; j_gene: TRBJ1-1; v_gene: TRBV7-9; d_gene: NA; CDR3nt: TGTGCCAGCAGCTACGACGGAAAGAAAGCTTTCTTT; CDR3aa: CASSYDGKKAFF
abundance: NA; j_gene: TRBJ2-5; v_gene: TRBV19; d_gene: TRBD2; CDR3nt: TGTGCCAGTAGTACAAACTCGGGGGGTTCGGAGACCCAGTACTTC; CDR3aa: CASSTNSGGSETQYF
abundance: many; j_gene: TRBJ1-1; v_gene: TRBV29-1; d_gene: NA; CDR3nt: TGCAGCGTACCCAAGAACACTGAAGCTTTCTTT; CDR3aa: CSVPKNTEAFF
abundance: many; j_gene: TRBJ1-3; v_gene: TRBV6-5; d_gene: NA; CDR3nt: TGTGCCAGCAGTTACGAGTCGACGGCAAGCTCTGGAAACACCATATATTTT; CDR3aa: CASSYESTASSGNTIYF
abundance: many; j_gene: TRBJ2-5; v_gene: TRBV29-1; d_gene: TRBD1; CDR3nt: TGCAGCGTAACCGGACAGGGGCTAGGGGAGACCCAGTACTTC; CDR3aa: CSVTGQGLGETQYF
abundance: NA; j_gene: TRBJ1-1; v_gene: TRBV14; d_gene: NA; CDR3nt: TGTGCCAGCAGCCCCTTAGCGGGAGGGGCCCCTGAAGCTTTCTTT; CDR3aa: CASSPLAGGAPEAFF
abundance: few; j_gene: TRBJ1-1; v_gene: TRBV2; d_gene: TRBD1; CDR3nt: TGTGCCAGCAGTCCGGACAGGGAGAGGACTTCGGAATTT; CDR3aa: CASSPDRERTSEF
abundance: NA; j_gene: TRBJ1-2; v_gene: TRBV20-1; d_gene: TRBD1; CDR3nt: TGCAGCGTTACAGGGGCTCAGGGCTACACCTTC; CDR3aa: CSVTGAQGYTF
abundance: few; j_gene: TRBJ1-5; v_gene: TRBV20-1; d_gene: NA; CDR3nt: TGCAGTGCCACCGGGGGGGCTAGTAATCAGCCCCAGCATTTT; CDR3aa: CSATGGASNQPQHF
abundance: NA; j_gene: TRBJ1-6; v_gene: TRBV2; d_gene: NA; CDR3nt: TGTGCCAGCAGTTCGGTTGCAGGGTTCAATAATTCACCCCTCCACTTT; CDR3aa: CASSSVAGFNNSPLHF
abundance: NA; j_gene: TRBJ1-2; v_gene: TRBV20-1; d_gene: NA; CDR3nt: TGCAGTGCAGTAAGAGCTAACTATGGCTACACCTTC; CDR3aa: CSAVRANYGYTF
abundance: NA; j_gene: TRBJ1-5; v_gene: TRBV24-1; d_gene: NA; CDR3nt: TGTGCCAGCAGCCAAGAATATGATCAGCCCCAGCATTTT; CDR3aa: CASSQEYDQPQHF
abundance: NA; j_gene: TRBJ2-2; v_gene: TRBV25-1; d_gene: NA; CDR3nt: TGTGCCAGCAGTTACTTCTCCAGGGATAACACCGGGGAGCTGTTTTTT; CDR3aa: CASSYFSRDNTGELFF
abundance: NA; j_gene: TRBJ1-5; v_gene: TRBV9; d_gene: NA; CDR3nt: TGTGCCAGCAGCATAGCAGGGTGGGGTCAGCCCCAGCATTTT; CDR3aa: CASSIAGWGQPQHF
abundance: NA; j_gene: TRBJ2-5; v_gene: TRBV10-2; d_gene: NA; CDR3nt: TGCGCCAGCAGTGAAGAGGGCTTC; CDR3aa: CASSEEGF
abundance: many; j_gene: TRBJ1-4; v_gene: TRBV29-1; d_gene: TRBD1; CDR3nt: TGCAGCGTTGAAGATCGGGACAGGGGCATTAATGAAAAACTGTTTTTT; CDR3aa: CSVEDRDRGINEKLFF
abundance: NA; j_gene: TRBJ1-1; v_gene: TRBV25-1; d_gene: NA; CDR3nt: TGTGCCAGCAGTGCGACGTGGCTCTTTCAAGCTTTCTTT; CDR3aa: CASSATWLFQAFF
abundance: few; j_gene: TRBJ2-7; v_gene: TRBV5-1; d_gene: TRBD1; CDR3nt: TGCGCCAGCAGCGCCACGAACAGGGGCTACGAGCAGTACTTC; CDR3aa: CASSATNRGYEQYF
abundance: few; j_gene: TRBJ2-7; v_gene: TRBV19; d_gene: TRBD2; CDR3nt: TGTGCCAGTAGTCGGACCGGACTAGCGGGAGGAATGGCCGAGCAGTACTTC; CDR3aa: CASSRTGLAGGMAEQYF
abundance: NA; j_gene: TRBJ2-5; v_gene: TRBV24-1; d_gene: TRBD2; CDR3nt: TGTGCCACCAGTGAACCCGGGACTAGCGGGGGGGCCCCAGAGACCCAGTACTTC; CDR3aa: CATSEPGTSGGAPETQYF
abundance: many; j_gene: TRBJ1-1; v_gene: TRBV7-9; d_gene: NA; CDR3nt: TGTGCCAGCAGCTCGCCGTATCACACTGAAGCTTTCTTT; CDR3aa: CASSSPYHTEAFF
abundance: many; j_gene: TRBJ1-2; v_gene: TRBV13; d_gene: NA; CDR3nt: TGTGCCAGCAGCTTATCAACTTATGGCTACACCTTC; CDR3aa: CASSLSTYGYTF
abundance: many; j_gene: TRBJ2-7; v_gene: TRBV20-1; d_gene: TRBD2; CDR3nt: TGCAGTGCTAGAGCTAGCGGTTCCTACGAGCAGTACTTC; CDR3aa: CSARASGSYEQYF